The 22 T cell receptor beta chains in this list originate from one sample, sequenced in a study of Graves' ophthalmopathy and Graves' hyperthyroidism (dated by TCRdb to the late 2010s). The sequencer listed for this sample is Illumina HiSeq 2000. For repertoire sequencing, the TCR beta CDR3 regions were amplified from RNA transcripts. The first round was an RT-PCR using HTBI primers with the Qiagen OneStep RT-PCR kit, and this first round was followed by a second-round multiplex PCR, then size selection and purification. In TCRdb, the public reads were trimmed at Q25 with fastp and aligned with MiXCR, with productive beta chains retained. Under each unique CDR3 protein, matching rows form one entry showing the most common genes and DNA. The sample includes some 350,000 distinct CDR3 sequences, with approximately 17% observed a single time. Roughly 2.3% of the sample belongs to the ten largest clones.

Material: peripheral blood. The receptors were gathered from an adult woman with stable Graves' hyperthyroidism.

This chain uses TRBV6-1 with TRBJ2-4; TRBD2 matches at 12 bases. V shed 7 bases, J shed 0 bases, and the junction held 10 bases outside the gene matches. The germline CDR1 and CDR2 sequences are MNHNS and SASEGT. This CDR3 has 18 amino acids. The CDR3 sequence is CASTNGLAGYLAKNIQYF. The CDR3, as DNA: TGTGCCAGCACGAATGGACTAGCGGGGTACTTAGCCAAAAACATTCAGTACTTC.

This clonotype was recorded at least ten times. The J gene is TRBJ2-7, the V gene TRBV6-5; a possible D gene is TRBD1 (5 bases). This CDR3 comprises 14 residues. Trimming removed 0 bases at V and 5 bases at J, with 11 bases between. Germline V CDR1 and CDR2: MNHEY, SVGAGI. In DNA, the CDR3 is TGTGCCAGCAGTTACTCCGACAGTGCCCACGAGCAGTACTTC. Translation: CASSYSDSAHEQYF.

Ten or more counts support this clonotype. The chain uses TRBV27 and TRBJ2-2; D is unclear. The V end lost 2 bases, the J end lost 6 bases, and 16 bases lay between the germline ends. The CDR3 is 16 amino acids. CDR1 and CDR2 from the germline V gene are MNHEY and SMNVEV (reference sequence). The CDR3, as DNA: TGTGCCAGCAGTTTAATCTTCCTAGACCGTGCCGGGGAGCTGTTTTTT. It is translated as CASSLIFLDRAGELFF.

This clonotype was seen at least ten times. The V gene is TRBV7-9, the J gene TRBJ2-4; 9 bases align to TRBD2. The junction had 4 bases not matched to a gene; V was cut back by 6 bases and J by 1 base. Germline CDR1 SEHNR, CDR2 FQNEAQ (reference sequence). The CDR3 totals 15 residues. This CDR3 reads CASSRREGAKNIQYF. The CDR3 nucleotides are TGTGCCAGCAGTCGGCGGGAGGGGGCCAAAAACATTCAGTACTTC.

This clonotype was seen ten or more times. The rearrangement uses TRBV6-5 and TRBJ2-7; 7 bases are a match to TRBD2. The CDR3 runs to 14 residues. Trimming took 7 bases from V and 2 from J; bases not matched to a gene: 8. Germline CDR1 is MNHEY and CDR2 is SVGAGI. In nucleotides, the CDR3 is TGTGCCAGCAAAACGAGGGGAGGGCCCTACGAGCAGTACTTC. This codes for CASKTRGGPYEQYF.

This clonotype was seen at least ten times. The gene calls are TRBV24-1 and TRBJ2-2, with D possibly being TRBD2 (6 bases). V was pared by 0 bases and J by 5 bases, with 24 bases between. Germline CDR1 reads KGHDR; CDR2 reads SFDVKD. This CDR3 region has 20 residues. The CDR3 loop reads CATSDLAWGVDQGRTGELFF. CDR3 DNA: TGTGCCACCAGTGATTTGGCTTGGGGGGTTGACCAGGGACGGACCGGGGAGCTGTTTTTT.

This clonotype was recorded at least ten times. This rearrangement joins TRBV7-9 to TRBJ2-5; 8 bases are shared with TRBD1. Losses at the gene ends were 5 bases for V and 0 bases for J; bases not matched to a gene: 5. The CDR3 covers 15 residues. The germline V gene has CDR1 SEHNR and CDR2 FQNEAQ (reference sequence). For the CDR3, the DNA is TGTGCCAGCAGCCCGAAGGACAGGGACCAAGAGACCCAGTACTTC. It codes for CASSPKDRDQETQYF.

This clonotype has at least ten counts. This chain connects TRBV29-1 to TRBJ2-7; tentative D call: TRBD1 (6 bases). V was pared by 0 bases and J by 1 base, with 13 bases between. CDR1 is SQVTM and CDR2 is ANQGSEA in the germline V gene. CDR3 size: 15 residues. Written as DNA, the CDR3 is TGCAGCGTTGAAGATGATACTCAGGGGTCCTACGAGCAGTACTTC. Amino acids: CSVEDDTQGSYEQYF.

This clonotype was detected many times. The rearrangement uses TRBV28 and TRBJ2-7; 9 nucleotides match TRBD2. This CDR3 is built from 18 residues. Germline V lookup: CDR1 MDHEN, CDR2 SYDVKM. Germline trimming cut 2 bases from V and 0 bases from J; bases unmatched to any gene: 11. Here the CDR3 DNA reads TGTGCCAGCAGTTTACGGAATAGCGGGAGCCGGAGCTCCTACGAGCAGTACTTC. It is translated as CASSLRNSGSRSSYEQYF.

The chain has TRBV20-1 and TRBJ2-5; 10 nucleotides line up with TRBD2. V dropped 3 bases and J dropped 2; count of bases not matched to a gene: 6. The CDR3 spans 15 residues. CDR1 is DFQATT, CDR2 SNEGSKA, per germline (reference sequence). CDR3 coding DNA: TGCAGTGCTAGGCCCACTAGCGGGGCACAAGAGACCCAGTACTTC. Protein sequence: CSARPTSGAQETQYF.

As to this clonotype: One end of the junction fails to match germline, which may point to a read error. This chain links TRBV28 with TRBJ1-2; a possible D gene is TRBD1 (6 bases). Looked up from germline, CDR1 is MDHEN and CDR2 is SYDVKM. The CDR3 consists of 14 residues. The chain's CDR3 is CASRPTGPDYGYTF. The CDR3 DNA follows: TGTGCCAGCAGGCCTACAGGGCCGGACTACGGCTACACCTTC.

This clonotype appeared many times. The chain combines TRBV20-1 with TRBJ2-7; D unresolved. CDR1 is DFQATT and CDR2 is SNEGSKA in the germline V gene (reference sequence). V was shortened by 0 bases and J by 2 bases, with 5 bases between the two germline ends. This CDR3 is 12 amino acids long. The CDR3 DNA is TGCAGTGCTAGAGACCCCCCCTACGAGCAGTACTTC. Translation: CSARDPPYEQYF.

This clonotype was observed many times. The chain combines TRBV6-1 with TRBJ1-1; a weak D match, TRBD1 (6 bases). The CDR3 runs to 14 residues. The germline CDR1 and CDR2 sequences are MNHNS and SASEGT. V shed 4 bases and J shed 5 bases, with 14 bases lying between them. This CDR3 is CASSAGGPSTEAFF. CDR3 DNA: TGTGCCAGCAGTGCCGGGGGGCCATCGACTGAAGCTTTCTTT.

This clonotype came up many times. The chain couples TRBV12-3 or TRBV12-4 to TRBJ2-2; D gene ambiguous. The CDR3 is 13 amino acids. V lost 2 bases and J 5 bases, leaving 6 bases between the germline ends. The CDR3 coding sequence is TGTGCCAGCAGTTTAACCCGAACCGGGGAGCTGTTTTTT. Amino acid sequence: CASSLTRTGELFF.

This clonotype was detected many times. The genes are TRBV7-2 and TRBJ1-2; 8 bases align to TRBD1. The CDR3 spans 15 residues. V lost 3 bases, J lost 2 bases, and 5 bases stayed unmatched. Germline V gives CDR1 SGHTA, CDR2 FQGNSA. The CDR3 here is CASSFRDRPNYGYTF. The CDR3 DNA follows: TGTGCCAGCAGCTTCCGGGACAGGCCGAACTATGGCTACACCTTC.

This chain's CDR3 is CASSLPRGGSENTEAFF. The CDR3 DNA reads as TGTGCCAGCAGTCTTCCCCGGGGGGGCAGTGAGAACACTGAAGCTTTCTTT. The chain carries TRBV12-3 or TRBV12-4 and TRBJ1-1; possible D gene TRBD1, 6 bases. V dropped 5 bases and J dropped 1 base, with 20 bases sitting between them. The CDR3 runs to 17 residues.

In its sample, this clonotype was seen many times. The CDR3 does not close with the conserved phenylalanine or tryptophan, likely indicating a read error. The V call is TRBV25-1, the J call TRBJ1-5, with D possibly being TRBD1 (5 bases). The CDR3 contains 13 residues. Germline V gives CDR1 MGHDK, CDR2 SYGVNS. The V and J ends lost 1 base and 7 bases respectively, with 8 bases between them. CDR3 sequence reads: CASSELGGQPQHL. The CDR3 DNA sequence: TGTGCCAGCAGTGAATTGGGGGGGCAGCCCCAGCATCTT.

This clonotype occurred many times. The chain carries TRBV6-5 and TRBJ2-2; 8 bases match TRBD2. The CDR3 spans 15 residues. The V segment lost 6 bases and the J segment 3 bases; nucleotides outside the gene matches: 6. CDR1 MNHEY and CDR2 SVGAGI come from the germline V gene. The CDR3 protein is CASSSFGRDTGELFF. CDR3 DNA: TGTGCCAGCAGCTCGTTCGGGAGGGACACCGGGGAGCTGTTTTTT.

This clonotype was found many times. The chain is built from TRBV6-2 or TRBV6-3 and TRBJ2-7; tentatively, D is TRBD1 (5 bases). The V and J ends lost 2 bases and 0 bases respectively, with 11 bases between them. The CDR3 runs 15 residues. CDR1 and CDR2 (germline): MNHEY, SVGEGT. DNA of the CDR3: TGTGCCAGCAGTTACCGAGGACACGGCTCCTACGAGCAGTACTTC. Translating it yields CASSYRGHGSYEQYF.

In its sample, this clonotype was seen many times. V usage is TRBV7-8 and J usage is TRBJ2-7; D not resolved. The V and J ends lost 2 bases and 7 bases respectively, with 27 bases between them. Per the germline V gene, CDR1 is SGHVS and CDR2 is FQNEAQ. This CDR3 comprises 18 residues. Written as DNA, the CDR3 is TGTGCCAGCAGCTTACCCCCCGGCCGCGCCGGACGATTAAGGGAGCAGTACTTC. Amino acid sequence: CASSLPPGRAGRLREQYF.

The chain carries TRBV7-2 and TRBJ2-5; D gene uncertain. Germline lookup yields CDR1 SGHTA and CDR2 FQGNSA. Deletions cut 1 base from V and 2 bases from J, with 11 bases between. This CDR3 spans 15 amino acids. In nucleotides, the CDR3 is TGTGCCAGCAGCTTAGACGGGCACACTCAAGAGACCCAGTACTTC. It yields the protein CASSLDGHTQETQYF.

V gene TRBV12-3 or TRBV12-4 combines with J gene TRBJ2-4; tentatively, D is TRBD1 (5 bases). Trimming removed 5 bases from V and 6 bases from J, with 23 bases in between. This CDR3 region has 17 residues. This CDR3 is CASSEEGHYGRGNIQYF. CDR3 DNA: TGTGCCAGCAGTGAGGAAGGACACTACGGCCGTGGAAACATTCAGTACTTC.